This T cell receptor beta chain is from a study of shared clonotypes between healthy human individuals. Turning to the study itself: The people who gave samples were a couple of women and three men aged 18 to 49. Study-level findings and limits: Non-shared clonotypes had lower generation probabilities than those shared by all four donors.

Terminally differentiated effector memory CD45RA+ cells were excluded from the naive CD8 cells, which were CD45RO-negative and positively selected for CCR7. Those who donated, Caucasian adults without exception, all lived in Nashville, Tennessee. Every immunoSEQ plate was one replicate of a subset's evenly spread DNA. Using immunoSEQ multiplex PCR, the repertoire was profiled, and TCRdb retains in-frame clones only, with some absent. The data contain 1.5 million to 2.5 million clones, about 95% of them singletons. V lost 3 bases and J 0 bases, leaving 11 bases between the germline ends. Looked up from germline, CDR1 is ENHRY and CDR2 is SYGVKD. This CDR3 contains 15 residues. As for this clone: Antigen: not known.

This chain joins TRBV10-3 and TRBJ1-1, with a weak D call TRBD1 (5 bases). The source of this sequence is a man younger than 30 in good health. Sequencing was carried out using naive CD8+ T cells sorted from blood. The CDR3 bases are TGTGCCATCAGTGAAAGAGACAGAATGAACACTGAAGCTTTCTTT. Its protein product is CAISERDRMNTEAFF.